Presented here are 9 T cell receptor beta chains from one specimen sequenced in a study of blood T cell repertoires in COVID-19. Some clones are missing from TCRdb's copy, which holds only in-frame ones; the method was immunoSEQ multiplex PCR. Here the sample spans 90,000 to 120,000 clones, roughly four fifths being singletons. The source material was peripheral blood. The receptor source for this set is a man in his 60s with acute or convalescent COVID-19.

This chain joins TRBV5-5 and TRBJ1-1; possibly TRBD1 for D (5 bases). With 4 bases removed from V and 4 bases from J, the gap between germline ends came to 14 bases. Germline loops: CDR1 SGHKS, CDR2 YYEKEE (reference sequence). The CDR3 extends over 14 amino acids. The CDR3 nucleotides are TGTGCCAGCAGCACCCTGACAGAAATCACTGAAGCTTTCTTT. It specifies CASSTLTEITEAFF.

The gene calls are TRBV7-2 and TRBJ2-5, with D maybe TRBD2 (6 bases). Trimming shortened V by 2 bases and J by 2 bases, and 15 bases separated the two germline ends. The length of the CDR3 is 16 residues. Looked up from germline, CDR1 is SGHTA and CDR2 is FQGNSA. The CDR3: CASSLRRVAAQETQYF. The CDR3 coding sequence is TGTGCCAGCAGCTTACGGAGGGTAGCAGCGCAAGAGACCCAGTACTTC.

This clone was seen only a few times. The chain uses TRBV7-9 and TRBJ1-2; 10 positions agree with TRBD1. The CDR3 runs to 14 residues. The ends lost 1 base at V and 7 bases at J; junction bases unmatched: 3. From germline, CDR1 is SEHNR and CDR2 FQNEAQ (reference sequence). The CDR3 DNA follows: TGTGCCAGCAGCTTAGGACAGGGGGCGCGTGGCTACACCTTC. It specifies CASSLGQGARGYTF.

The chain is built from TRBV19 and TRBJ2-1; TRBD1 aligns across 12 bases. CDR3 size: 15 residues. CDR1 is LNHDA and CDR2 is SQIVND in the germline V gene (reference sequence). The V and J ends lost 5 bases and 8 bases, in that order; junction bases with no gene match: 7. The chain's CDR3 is CASSLIGTGGHEQFF. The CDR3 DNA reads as TGTGCCAGTAGTCTTATCGGGACAGGGGGCCATGAGCAGTTCTTC.

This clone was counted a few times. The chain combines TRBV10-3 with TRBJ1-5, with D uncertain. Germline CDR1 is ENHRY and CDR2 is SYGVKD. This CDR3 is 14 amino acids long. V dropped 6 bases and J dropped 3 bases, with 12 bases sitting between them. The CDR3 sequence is CAIRGDGDNQPQHF. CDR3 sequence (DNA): TGTGCCATCAGAGGAGACGGTGACAATCAGCCCCAGCATTTT.

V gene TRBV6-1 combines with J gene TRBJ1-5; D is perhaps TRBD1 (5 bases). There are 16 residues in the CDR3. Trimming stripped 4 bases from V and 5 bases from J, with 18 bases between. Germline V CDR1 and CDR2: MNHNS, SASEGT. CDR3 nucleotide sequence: TGTGCCAGCAGTGTTCCCCAGGGCAGATCATATCAGCCCCAGCATTTT. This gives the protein CASSVPQGRSYQPQHF.

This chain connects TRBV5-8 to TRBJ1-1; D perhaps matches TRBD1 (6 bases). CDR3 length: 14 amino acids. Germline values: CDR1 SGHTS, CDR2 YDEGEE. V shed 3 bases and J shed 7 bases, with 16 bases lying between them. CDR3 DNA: TGTGCCAGCAGCTCGTCAATGGGGGCGGGTGAAGCTTTCTTT. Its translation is CASSSSMGAGEAFF.

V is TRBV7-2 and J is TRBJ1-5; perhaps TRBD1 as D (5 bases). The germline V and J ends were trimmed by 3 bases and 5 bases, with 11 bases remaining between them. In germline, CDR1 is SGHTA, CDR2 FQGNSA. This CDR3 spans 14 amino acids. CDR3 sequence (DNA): TGTGCCAGCAGCTTCAAGCGGGGGGATCAGCCCCAGCATTTT. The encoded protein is CASSFKRGDQPQHF.

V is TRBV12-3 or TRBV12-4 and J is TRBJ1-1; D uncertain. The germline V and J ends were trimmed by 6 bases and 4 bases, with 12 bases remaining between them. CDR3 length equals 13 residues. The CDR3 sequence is CASRNAGSTEAFF. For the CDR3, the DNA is TGTGCCAGCAGGAACGCCGGGAGCACTGAAGCTTTCTTT.